A single sample gave rise to the 23 T cell receptor beta chains below, sequenced in a study of T cell responses to AZD1222 COVID-19 vaccine. Only in-frame clones appear in the TCRdb table, and some are missing; sequencing was by immunoSEQ multiplex PCR. Of about 96,000 clones in the sample, roughly nine tenths were seen once. The specimen comprised peripheral blood, sampled on day 0 of AZD1222 vaccination. These TCRs come from an adult in good health.

The rearrangement joins TRBV30 to TRBJ1-2, with TRBD1 identical over 7 bases. The J segment lost 1 base and the V segment lost 1 base, leaving 9 bases of the junction unmatched. Germline V gene lookup returns CDR1 GTSNPN and CDR2 SVGIG (reference sequence). This CDR3 contains 16 residues. This CDR3 reads CAWSGPDRVGNYGYTF. The DNA of the CDR3 is TGTGCCTGGAGTGGCCCTGACAGGGTCGGTAACTATGGCTACACCTTC.

CDR3 region: CASSQDPSTGGYQGGYTF. The CDR3 DNA reads as TGCGCCAGCAGCCAAGACCCCTCGACAGGGGGCTATCAAGGTGGCTACACCTTC. This chain links TRBV4-3 with TRBJ1-2, with 10 bases matching TRBD1. CDR1 LGHNA and CDR2 YSLEER come from the germline V gene. The CDR3 covers 18 residues. V dropped 0 bases and J dropped 7; count of bases not matched to a gene: 14.

The table lists this clone with a count of one. This chain connects TRBV25-1 to TRBJ1-6, with unresolved D. The CDR3 length is 14 residues. CDR1 is MGHDK, CDR2 SYGVNS, per germline. V was clipped by 1 base and J by 7 bases, with 8 bases between them. The CDR3 DNA reads TGTGCCAGCAGTGAATGGGCAGGCAATTCACCCCTCCACTTT. Its translation: CASSEWAGNSPLHF.

The rearrangement joins TRBV12-3 or TRBV12-4 to TRBJ1-2; TRBD1 is a possible D gene (6 bases). The CDR3 is made up of 13 amino acids. The V gene lost 3 bases and the J gene lost 13 bases, with 18 bases spanning the gap. CDR3 residues: CASSFVDSGGVTF. The CDR3 region has the DNA TGTGCCAGCAGTTTTGTGGACAGTGGCGGGGTCACCTTC.

The chain couples TRBV9 to TRBJ1-3; a possible D gene is TRBD1 (5 bases). The CDR3 has 16 residues. V was trimmed by 0 bases and J by 0 bases, leaving 10 bases between them. Germline CDR1 is SGDLS and CDR2 is YYNGEE. CDR3 bases: TGTGCCAGCAGCGTAGTAGACAGCCACTCTGGAAACACCATATATTTT. Protein sequence: CASSVVDSHSGNTIYF.

The rearrangement uses TRBV7-8 and TRBJ1-4; no clear D gene. CDR3 length equals 13 residues. Trimming took off 6 bases at V and 7 bases at J, with 12 bases between the two ends. Germline CDR1 SGHVS, CDR2 FQNEAQ. The CDR3 here is CASSGVGGEKLFF. CDR3 bases: TGTGCCAGCAGTGGTGTAGGCGGTGAAAAACTGTTTTTT.

The rearrangement joins TRBV9 to TRBJ1-2, with D possibly being TRBD1 (6 bases). Trimming pared 3 bases from V and 5 bases from J, leaving 11 bases between. Germline CDR1 SGDLS, CDR2 YYNGEE. The CDR3 has 13 residues. CDR3 sequence (DNA): TGTGCCAGCAGCGGACAGGACAGATATGGCTACACCTTC. It specifies CASSGQDRYGYTF.

This clone was seen a few times. CDR3: CASRDRGKGSEAFF. In nucleotides, the CDR3 is TGTGCCAGCAGGGACAGGGGTAAGGGGTCTGAAGCTTTCTTT. J is TRBJ1-1 and V is TRBV6-5; 9 bases line up with TRBD1. Germline loops: CDR1 MNHEY, CDR2 SVGAGI. The trim removed 6 bases at V and 6 bases at J, leaving 8 bases unmatched. There are 14 residues in the CDR3.

This clone showed up just once. The V gene is TRBV10-1, the J gene TRBJ2-6, with 7 positions matching TRBD1. In germline, CDR1 is WNHNN, CDR2 SYGVQD (reference sequence). J lost 0 bases, V lost 3 bases, and 14 bases had no gene match. This CDR3 has 20 amino acids. CDR3 nucleotide sequence: TGCGCCAGCAGTGAAAAGTCAGATACAGGGGATGACTCTGGGGCCAACGTCCTGACTTTC. Translating it yields CASSEKSDTGDDSGANVLTF.

J is TRBJ2-7 and V is TRBV7-9, with 13 bases identical to TRBD2. V dropped 5 bases and J dropped 2; count of bases not matched to a gene: 6. The CDR3 sequence is 16 residues long. In germline, CDR1 is SEHNR, CDR2 FQNEAQ (reference sequence). The CDR3 nucleotides read TGTGCCAGCAGCGCGCGGACTAGCGGGGGACCCTACGAGCAGTACTTC. Amino acids: CASSARTSGGPYEQYF.

V usage is TRBV7-9 and J usage is TRBJ1-2; D is uncertain. The V gene lost 1 base and the J gene lost 8 bases, with 14 bases spanning the gap. Germline CDR1 SEHNR, CDR2 FQNEAQ (reference sequence). This CDR3 comprises 14 residues. The CDR3 sequence is CASSLGGIGEGYTF. The CDR3 DNA follows: TGTGCCAGCAGCTTAGGAGGGATAGGCGAAGGCTACACCTTC.

V and J are TRBV30 and TRBJ2-6; D not resolved. This CDR3 has 13 amino acids. In germline, CDR1 is GTSNPN, CDR2 SVGIG (reference sequence). V gave up 5 bases and J gave up 0 bases, with 5 bases separating them. The CDR3 region has the DNA TGTGCCTGGGACTCCTCTGGGGCCAACGTCCTGACTTTC. This encodes CAWDSSGANVLTF.

The gene calls are TRBV10-3 and TRBJ1-2, with TRBD1 identical over 8 bases. The J segment lost 8 bases and the V segment lost 0 bases, leaving 11 bases of the junction unmatched. The germline gives CDR1 ENHRY, CDR2 SYGVKD. The CDR3 contains 16 residues. The CDR3 region has the DNA TGTGCCATCAGTGAGTCTCCGGGACAGGAGAGATACGGCTACACCTTC. The encoded protein is CAISESPGQERYGYTF.

The chain uses TRBV6-5 and TRBJ2-1, with D possibly matching TRBD2 (5 bases). The germline V gene encodes CDR1 MNHEY and CDR2 SVGAGI. The length of the CDR3 is 13 residues. V was pared by 2 bases and J by 12 bases, with 14 bases between. The CDR3 bases are TGTGCCAGCAGTTACGACTCTCGGACTGTGCAGTTCTTC. Protein sequence: CASSYDSRTVQFF.

The chain links TRBV5-1 to TRBJ2-1, with 8 bases fitting TRBD1. V dropped 4 bases and J dropped 9; count of bases not matched to a gene: 6. CDR1 SGHRS and CDR2 YFSETQ come from the germline V gene. This CDR3 spans 13 amino acids. CDR3 sequence reads: CASSPGQGGEQFF. The CDR3 DNA is TGCGCCAGCAGCCCAGGACAGGGAGGTGAGCAGTTCTTC.

As concerns this clone: This CDR3 is also generated by other DNA sequences in the sample. This chain uses TRBV12-3 or TRBV12-4 with TRBJ2-7; D remains unclear. The CDR3 is 11 amino acids. With 3 bases removed from V and 3 bases from J, the gap between germline ends came to 3 bases. The CDR3 DNA follows: TGTGCCAGCAGTTTGGGCTACGAGCAGTACTTC. Residues: CASSLGYEQYF.

V and J are TRBV11-2 and TRBJ2-2; TRBD2 is a possible D gene (6 bases). Germline CDR1 SGHAT, CDR2 FQNNGV. The CDR3 has 17 amino acids. Trimming pared 2 bases from V and 0 bases from J, leaving 13 bases between. The CDR3 bases are TGTGCCAGCAGCTTAACCAACCGACTAGCGAACACCGGGGAGCTGTTTTTT. Translated, it gives CASSLTNRLANTGELFF. Variable domain in full (rest from reference TRBV11-2 and TRBJ2-2): EAGVAQSPRYKIIEKRQSVAFWCNPISGHATLYWYQQILGQGPKLLIQFQNNGVVDDSQLPKDRFSAERLKGVDSTLKIQPAKLEDSAVYLCASSLTNRLANTGELFFGEGSRLTVL.

The chain is built from TRBV3-1 (or the pseudogene TRBV3-2) and TRBJ1-1, with D perhaps TRBD1 (6 bases). Trimming stripped 0 bases from V and 10 bases from J, with 9 bases between. CDR3 length: 12 amino acids. Germline V gene lookup returns CDR1 LGHDT and CDR2 YNNKEL (reference sequence). CDR3: CASSQDRGVAFF. The CDR3 DNA sequence: TGTGCCAGCAGCCAAGACAGGGGTGTAGCTTTCTTT.

This chain connects TRBV9 to TRBJ1-2; tentatively, D is TRBD1 (6 bases). This CDR3 comprises 14 residues. The V and J ends lost 5 bases and 7 bases respectively, with 18 bases between them. Germline lookup yields CDR1 SGDLS and CDR2 YYNGEE. CDR3 region: CASRDTNGGSGYTF. The CDR3 DNA reads as TGTGCCAGCAGGGATACGAACGGGGGCTCTGGCTACACCTTC. Using reference TRBV9 and TRBJ1-2 for the parts outside the CDR3, the full variable domain is DSGVTQTPKHLITATGQRVTLRCSPRSGDLSVYWYQQSLDQGLQFLIQYYNGEERAKGNILERFSAQQFPDLHSELNLSSLELGDSALYFCASRDTNGGSGYTFGSGTRLTVV.

The sample holds a few counts of this clone. The gene calls are TRBV6-5 and TRBJ1-5; no clear D gene. CDR3 length: 15 residues. The V and J ends lost 8 bases and 1 base respectively, with 15 bases between them. Germline CDR1 MNHEY, CDR2 SVGAGI. The CDR3 nucleotides read TGTGCCAGCGCCCCGAGAGGGTCCAGCAATCAGCCCCAGCATTTT. It codes for CASAPRGSSNQPQHF.

This chain uses TRBV7-9 with TRBJ2-7, with D possibly being TRBD1 or TRBD2 (5 bases each). The germline V and J ends were trimmed by 0 bases and 5 bases, with 11 bases remaining between them. Per the germline V gene, CDR1 is SEHNR and CDR2 is FQNEAQ (reference sequence). The CDR3 is 14 residues long. CDR3 sequence reads: CASSLAMGVHEQYF. CDR3 bases: TGTGCCAGCAGCTTAGCCATGGGGGTCCACGAGCAGTACTTC.

The V gene is TRBV7-6, the J gene TRBJ1-2, with 12 bases lining up with TRBD1. V dropped 5 bases and J dropped 6; count of bases not matched to a gene: 13. The length of the CDR3 is 17 residues. CDR1 is SGHVS and CDR2 is FNYEAQ in the germline V gene. CDR3 DNA sequence: TGTGCCAGCAGCCGTTTCGGGACAGGGGGCGGAGGCGATGGCTACACCTTC. It translates to CASSRFGTGGGGDGYTF.

The chain carries TRBV3-1 (or the pseudogene TRBV3-2) and TRBJ2-6, with TRBD2 identical over 11 bases. The junction had 8 bases not matched to a gene; V was cut back by 4 bases and J by 0 bases. Germline CDR1 and CDR2: LGHDT and YNNKEL (reference sequence). The CDR3 consists of 19 residues. The CDR3 DNA is TGTGCCAGCAGCCCTTCACTAGCGGGGGTTCTCTCTGGGGCCAACGTCCTGACTTTC. It is translated as CASSPSLAGVLSGANVLTF.